What follows are 2 T cell receptor beta chains derived from one specimen sequenced in a study of blood T cell repertoires in COVID-19. Produced via immunoSEQ multiplex PCR; TCRdb's table is partial and in-frame only. The sample yields about 58,000 clones, about 88% seen once. The sample was peripheral blood. The receptor set was obtained from a woman aged 55-70 years with active COVID-19.

This chain connects TRBV14 to TRBJ2-3; D ambiguous. V gave up 4 bases and J gave up 3 bases, with 17 bases separating them. There are 16 residues in the CDR3. The germline CDR1 and CDR2 sequences are SGHDN and FVKESK. This CDR3 is CASSRGLGFGTDTQYF. In nucleotides, the CDR3 is TGTGCCAGCAGCCGAGGCCTAGGCTTTGGGACAGATACGCAGTATTTT.

The gene calls are TRBV6-2 or TRBV6-3 and TRBJ2-6; TRBD1 aligns across 9 bases. This CDR3 is built from 18 residues. The V segment lost 2 bases and the J segment 3 bases; nucleotides outside the gene matches: 8. Germline lookup yields CDR1 MNHEY and CDR2 SVGEGT. The CDR3: CASSYRDRASGGANVLTF. The CDR3 coding sequence is TGTGCCAGCAGTTACCGGGACAGGGCGTCGGGTGGGGCCAACGTCCTGACTTTC.